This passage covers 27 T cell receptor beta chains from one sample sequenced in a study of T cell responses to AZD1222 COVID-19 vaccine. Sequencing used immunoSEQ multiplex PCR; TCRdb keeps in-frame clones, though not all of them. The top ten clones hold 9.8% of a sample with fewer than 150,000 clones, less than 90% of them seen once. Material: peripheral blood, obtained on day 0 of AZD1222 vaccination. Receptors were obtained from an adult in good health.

CDR3 in DNA: TGTGCCAGCAGTTTACACGGGACTAACTCCTACGAGCAGTACTTC. Protein product: CASSLHGTNSYEQYF. V is TRBV27 and J is TRBJ2-7; the match to TRBD2 covers 7 bases. Looked up from germline, CDR1 is MNHEY and CDR2 is SMNVEV (reference sequence). This CDR3 contains 15 residues. J gave up 0 bases and V 2 bases, and 4 bases lay outside the gene matches.

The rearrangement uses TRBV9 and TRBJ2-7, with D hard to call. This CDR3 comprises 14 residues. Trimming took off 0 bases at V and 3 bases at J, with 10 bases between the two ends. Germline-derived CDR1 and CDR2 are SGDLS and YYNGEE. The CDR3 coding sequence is TGTGCCAGCAGCGTAGGCGAATCCCTCTACGAGCAGTACTTC. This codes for CASSVGESLYEQYF. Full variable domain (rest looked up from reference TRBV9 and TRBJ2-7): DSGVTQTPKHLITATGQRVTLRCSPRSGDLSVYWYQQSLDQGLQFLIQYYNGEERAKGNILERFSAQQFPDLHSELNLSSLELGDSALYFCASSVGESLYEQYFGPGTRLTVT.

The CDR3 sequence is CASSLAPEAYEQYF. In DNA, the CDR3 is TGTGCCAGCAGTTTGGCTCCCGAGGCCTACGAGCAGTACTTC. J is TRBJ2-7 and V is TRBV28; D not certain. Germline V gene data show CDR1 as MDHEN and CDR2 as SYDVKM. The V gene lost 3 bases and the J gene lost 2 bases, with 11 bases spanning the gap. This CDR3 is built from 14 residues.

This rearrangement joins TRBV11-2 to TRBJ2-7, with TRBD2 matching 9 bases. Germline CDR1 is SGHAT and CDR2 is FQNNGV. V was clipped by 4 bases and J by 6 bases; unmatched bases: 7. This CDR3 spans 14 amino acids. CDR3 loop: CASSSPGTSFEQYF. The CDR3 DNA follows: TGTGCCAGCAGCTCGCCCGGGACTAGCTTCGAGCAGTACTTC.

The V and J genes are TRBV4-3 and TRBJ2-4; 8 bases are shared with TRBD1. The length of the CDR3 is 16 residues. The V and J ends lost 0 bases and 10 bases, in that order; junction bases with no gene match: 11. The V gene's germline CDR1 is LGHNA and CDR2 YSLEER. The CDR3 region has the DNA TGCGCCAGCAGCCAAGATCAGACAGGGGCCCGTCGGATTCAGTACTTC. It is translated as CASSQDQTGARRIQYF.

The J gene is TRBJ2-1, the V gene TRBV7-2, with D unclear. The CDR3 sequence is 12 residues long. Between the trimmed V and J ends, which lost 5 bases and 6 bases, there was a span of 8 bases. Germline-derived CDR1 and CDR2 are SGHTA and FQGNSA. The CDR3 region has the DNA TGTGCCAGCAGCCTCGTGGGCAATGAGCAGTTCTTC. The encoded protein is CASSLVGNEQFF.

Here the CDR3 reads CSASPQESKLFF. CDR3 DNA: TGCAGTGCTAGTCCGCAGGAATCAAAACTGTTTTTT. The chain has TRBV20-1 and TRBJ1-4, with D unclear. Trimming stripped 3 bases from V and 10 bases from J, with 12 bases between. Germline V CDR1 and CDR2: DFQATT, SNEGSKA (reference sequence). The CDR3 is made up of 12 amino acids.

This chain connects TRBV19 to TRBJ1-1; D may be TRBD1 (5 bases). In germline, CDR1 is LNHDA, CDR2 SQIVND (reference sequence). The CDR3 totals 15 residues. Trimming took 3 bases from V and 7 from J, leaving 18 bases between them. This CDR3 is CASSMRFLRGLEAFF. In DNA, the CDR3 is TGTGCCAGTAGTATGCGTTTCTTACGGGGCCTTGAAGCTTTCTTT. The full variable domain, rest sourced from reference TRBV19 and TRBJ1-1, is DGGITQSPKYLFRKEGQNVTLSCEQNLNHDAMYWYRQDPGQGLRLIYYSQIVNDFQKGDIAEGYSVSREKKESFPLTVTSAQKNPTAFYLCASSMRFLRGLEAFFGQGTRLTVV.

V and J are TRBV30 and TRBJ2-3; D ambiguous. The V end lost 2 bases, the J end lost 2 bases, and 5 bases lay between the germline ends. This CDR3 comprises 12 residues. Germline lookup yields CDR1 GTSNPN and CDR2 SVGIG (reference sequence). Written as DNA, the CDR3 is TGTGCCTGGAGTCCGATCACAGATACGCAGTATTTT. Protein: CAWSPITDTQYF.

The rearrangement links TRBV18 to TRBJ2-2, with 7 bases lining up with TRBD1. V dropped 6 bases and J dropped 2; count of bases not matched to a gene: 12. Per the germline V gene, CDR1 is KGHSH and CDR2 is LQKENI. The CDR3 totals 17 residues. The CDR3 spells CASSPWGTADNTGELFF. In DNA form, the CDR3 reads TGTGCCAGCTCCCCGTGGGGGACAGCCGACAACACCGGGGAGCTGTTTTTT.

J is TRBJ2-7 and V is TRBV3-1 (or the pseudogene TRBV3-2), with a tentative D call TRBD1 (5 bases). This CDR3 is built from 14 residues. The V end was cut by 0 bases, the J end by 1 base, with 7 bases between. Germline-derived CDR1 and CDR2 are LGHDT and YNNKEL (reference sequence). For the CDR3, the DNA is TGTGCCAGCAGCCAAGAGCCAGGGTCCTACGAGCAGTACTTC. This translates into CASSQEPGSYEQYF.

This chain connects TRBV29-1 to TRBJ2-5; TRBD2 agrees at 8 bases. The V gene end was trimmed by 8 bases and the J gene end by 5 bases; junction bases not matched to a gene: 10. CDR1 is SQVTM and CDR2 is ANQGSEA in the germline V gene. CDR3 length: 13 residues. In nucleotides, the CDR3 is TGCAGCTTCGCCGGGGGGGCAAGGGAGACCCAGTACTTC. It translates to CSFAGGARETQYF.

The CDR3 coding sequence is TGTGCCAGCAGCCAACAAAGCGCGGATACGCAGTATTTT. This gives the protein CASSQQSADTQYF. V and J are TRBV4-2 and TRBJ2-3; D is undetermined. CDR1 is LGHNA and CDR2 is YNFKEQ in the germline V gene. There are 13 residues in the CDR3. V shed 2 bases and J shed 6 bases, with 9 bases lying between them.

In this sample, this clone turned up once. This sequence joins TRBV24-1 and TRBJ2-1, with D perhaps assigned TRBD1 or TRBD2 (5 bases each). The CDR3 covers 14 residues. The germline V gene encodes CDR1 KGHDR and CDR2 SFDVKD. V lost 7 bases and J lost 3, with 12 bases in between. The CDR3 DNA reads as TGTGCCACCAGCTATCGGGGCCGCTACAATGAGCAGTTCTTC. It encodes CATSYRGRYNEQFF.

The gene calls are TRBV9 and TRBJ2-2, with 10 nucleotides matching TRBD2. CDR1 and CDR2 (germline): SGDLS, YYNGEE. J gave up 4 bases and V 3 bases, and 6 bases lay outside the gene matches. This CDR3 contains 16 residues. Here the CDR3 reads CASSDLAGVVTGELFF. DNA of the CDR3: TGTGCCAGCAGCGACCTAGCGGGGGTTGTCACCGGGGAGCTGTTTTTT.

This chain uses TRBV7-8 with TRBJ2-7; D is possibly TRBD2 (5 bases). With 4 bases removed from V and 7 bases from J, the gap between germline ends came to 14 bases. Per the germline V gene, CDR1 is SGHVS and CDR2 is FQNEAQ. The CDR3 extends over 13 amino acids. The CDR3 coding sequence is TGTGCCAGCAGCTACGCGGGCCGCCCGGAGCAGTACTTC. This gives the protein CASSYAGRPEQYF.

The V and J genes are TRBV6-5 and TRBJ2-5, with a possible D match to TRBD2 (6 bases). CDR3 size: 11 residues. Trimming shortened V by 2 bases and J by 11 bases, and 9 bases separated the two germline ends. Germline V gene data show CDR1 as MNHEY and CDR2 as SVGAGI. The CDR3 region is CASSYTGEQYF. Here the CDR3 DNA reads TGTGCCAGCAGTTACACGGGGGAGCAGTACTTC.

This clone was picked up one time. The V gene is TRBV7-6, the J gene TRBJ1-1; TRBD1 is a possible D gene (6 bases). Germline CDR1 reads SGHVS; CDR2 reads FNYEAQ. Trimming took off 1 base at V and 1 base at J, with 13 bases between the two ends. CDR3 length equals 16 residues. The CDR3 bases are TGTGCCAGCAGCTTAGGCCAGGGGCGTACGAACACTGAAGCTTTCTTT. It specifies CASSLGQGRTNTEAFF.

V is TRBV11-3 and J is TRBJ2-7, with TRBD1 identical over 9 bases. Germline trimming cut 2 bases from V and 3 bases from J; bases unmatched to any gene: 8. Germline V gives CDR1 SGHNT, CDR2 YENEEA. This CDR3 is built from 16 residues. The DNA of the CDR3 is TGTGCCAGCAGCTTAAAGCCGGGACAGGGATTCTACGAGCAGTACTTC. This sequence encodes CASSLKPGQGFYEQYF. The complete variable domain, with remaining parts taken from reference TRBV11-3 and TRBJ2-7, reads EAGVVQSPRYKIIEKKQPVAFWCNPISGHNTLYWYLQNLGQGPELLIRYENEEAVDDSQLPKDRFSAERLKGVDSTLKIQPAELGDSAVYLCASSLKPGQGFYEQYFGPGTRLTVT.

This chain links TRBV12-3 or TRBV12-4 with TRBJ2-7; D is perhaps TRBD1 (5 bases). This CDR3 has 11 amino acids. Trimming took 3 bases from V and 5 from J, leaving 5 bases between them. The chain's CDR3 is CASSLGHEQYF. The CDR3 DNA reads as TGTGCCAGCAGTTTGGGGCACGAGCAGTACTTC.

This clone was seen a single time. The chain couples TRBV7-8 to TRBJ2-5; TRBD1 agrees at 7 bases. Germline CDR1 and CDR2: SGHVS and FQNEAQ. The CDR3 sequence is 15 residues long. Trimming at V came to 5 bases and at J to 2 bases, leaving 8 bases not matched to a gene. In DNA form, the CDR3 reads TGTGCCAGCAGCCAGCTGGGACAGAGTCAAGAGACCCAGTACTTC. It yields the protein CASSQLGQSQETQYF.

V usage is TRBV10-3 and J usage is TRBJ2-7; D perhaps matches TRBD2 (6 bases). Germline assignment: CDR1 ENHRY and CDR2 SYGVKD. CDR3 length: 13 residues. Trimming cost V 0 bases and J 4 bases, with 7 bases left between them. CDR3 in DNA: TGTGCCATCAGTGAGTCACGGGAGTACGAGCAGTACTTC. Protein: CAISESREYEQYF.

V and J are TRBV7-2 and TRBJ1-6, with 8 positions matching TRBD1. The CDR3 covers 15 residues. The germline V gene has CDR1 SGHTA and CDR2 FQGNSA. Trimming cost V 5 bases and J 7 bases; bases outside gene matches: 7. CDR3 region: CASSQGGTGNSPLHF. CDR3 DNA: TGTGCCAGCAGCCAAGGCGGGACAGGCAATTCACCCCTCCACTTT.

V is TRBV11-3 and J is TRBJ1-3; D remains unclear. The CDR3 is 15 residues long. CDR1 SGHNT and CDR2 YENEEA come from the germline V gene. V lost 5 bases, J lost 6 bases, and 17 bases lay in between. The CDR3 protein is CASSHWTEPSNTIYF. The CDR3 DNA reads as TGTGCCAGCAGCCACTGGACTGAACCTTCAAACACCATATATTTT.

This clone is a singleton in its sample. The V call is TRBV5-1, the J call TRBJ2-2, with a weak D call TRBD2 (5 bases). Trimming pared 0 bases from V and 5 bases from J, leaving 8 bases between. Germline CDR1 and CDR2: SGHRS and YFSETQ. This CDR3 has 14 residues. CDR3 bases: TGCGCCAGCAGCTTGGTTGGGAGTACCGGGGAGCTGTTTTTT. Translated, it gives CASSLVGSTGELFF. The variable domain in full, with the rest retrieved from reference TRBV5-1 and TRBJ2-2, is KAGVTQTPRYLIKTRGQQVTLSCSPISGHRSVSWYQQTPGQGLQFLFEYFSETQRNKGNFPGRFSGRQFSNSRSEMNVSTLELGDSALYLCASSLVGSTGELFFGEGSRLTVL.

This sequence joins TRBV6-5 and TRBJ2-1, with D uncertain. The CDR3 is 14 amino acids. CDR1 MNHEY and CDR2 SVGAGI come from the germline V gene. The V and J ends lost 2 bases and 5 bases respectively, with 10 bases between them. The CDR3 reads CASSYQEYNNEQFF. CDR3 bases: TGTGCCAGCAGTTACCAGGAGTACAACAATGAGCAGTTCTTC.

The CDR3 spells CASSEVADTQYF. The CDR3 DNA is TGTGCCAGCAGCGAGGTTGCAGATACGCAGTATTTT. The chain carries TRBV28 and TRBJ2-3, with unresolved D. With 6 bases removed from V and 4 bases from J, the gap between germline ends came to 8 bases. The CDR3 contains 12 residues. The germline V gene encodes CDR1 MDHEN and CDR2 SYDVKM. The entire variable domain, with the rest obtained from reference TRBV28 and TRBJ2-3, is as follows: DVKVTQSSRYLVKRTGEKVFLECVQDMDHENMFWYRQDPGLGLRLIYFSYDVKMKEKGDIPEGYSVSREKKERFSLILESASTNQTSMYLCASSEVADTQYFGPGTRLTVL.